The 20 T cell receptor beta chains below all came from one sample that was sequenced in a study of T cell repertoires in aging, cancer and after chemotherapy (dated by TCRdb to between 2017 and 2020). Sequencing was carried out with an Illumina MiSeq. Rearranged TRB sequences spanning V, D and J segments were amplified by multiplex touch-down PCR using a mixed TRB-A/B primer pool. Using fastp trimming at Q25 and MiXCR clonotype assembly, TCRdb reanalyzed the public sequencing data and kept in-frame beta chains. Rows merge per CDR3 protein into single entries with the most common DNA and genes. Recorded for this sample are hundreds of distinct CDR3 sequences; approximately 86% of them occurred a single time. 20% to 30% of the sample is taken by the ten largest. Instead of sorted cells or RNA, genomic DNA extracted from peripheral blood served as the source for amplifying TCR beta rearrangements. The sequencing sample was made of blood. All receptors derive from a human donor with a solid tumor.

The CDR3 DNA follows: TGCGCCAGCAGCTTGAACGGGAACTACGAGCAGTACTTC. Translating it yields CASSLNGNYEQYF. The J gene is TRBJ2-7, the V gene TRBV5-1; a weak D match, TRBD2 (5 bases). Trimming stripped 1 base from V and 3 bases from J, with 8 bases between. This CDR3 comprises 13 residues. The germline gives CDR1 SGHRS, CDR2 YFSETQ.

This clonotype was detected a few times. The CDR3 here is CASSGTGTGYEQYF. CDR3 nucleotide sequence: TGTGCCAGCAGCGGTACAGGGACAGGATACGAGCAGTACTTC. This chain links TRBV27 with TRBJ2-7; 8 nucleotides align to TRBD1. Germline V gives CDR1 MNHEY, CDR2 SMNVEV (reference sequence). V dropped 6 bases and J dropped 4; count of bases not matched to a gene: 8. The CDR3 runs to 14 residues.

The CDR3 loop reads CASSTDLLPYNEQFF. DNA of the CDR3: TGTGCCAGCAGTACTGACTTGTTACCCTACAATGAGCAGTTCTTC. The chain uses TRBV6-4 and TRBJ2-1, with D unresolved. The germline V and J ends were trimmed by 5 bases and 2 bases, with 13 bases remaining between them. The germline CDR1 and CDR2 sequences are MRHNA and SNTAGT. The CDR3 runs 15 residues.

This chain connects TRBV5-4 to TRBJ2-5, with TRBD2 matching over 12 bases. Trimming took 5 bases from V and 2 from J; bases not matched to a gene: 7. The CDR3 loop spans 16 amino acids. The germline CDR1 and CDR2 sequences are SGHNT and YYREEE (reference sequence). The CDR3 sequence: CASSILTSGGQETQYF. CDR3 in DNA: TGTGCCAGCAGTATCTTGACTAGCGGGGGTCAAGAGACCCAGTACTTC. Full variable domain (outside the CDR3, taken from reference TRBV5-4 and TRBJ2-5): ETGVTQSPTHLIKTRGQQVTLRCSSQSGHNTVSWYQQALGQGPQFIFQYYREEENGRGNFPPRFSGLQFPNYSSELNVNALELDDSALYLCASSILTSGGQETQYFGPGTRLLVL.

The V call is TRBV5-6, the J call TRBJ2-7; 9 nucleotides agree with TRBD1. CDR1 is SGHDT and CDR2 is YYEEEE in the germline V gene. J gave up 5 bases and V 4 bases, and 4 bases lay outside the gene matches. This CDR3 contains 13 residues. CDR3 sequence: CASSRDREDEQYF. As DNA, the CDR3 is TGTGCCAGCAGCAGGGACAGGGAGGACGAGCAGTACTTC. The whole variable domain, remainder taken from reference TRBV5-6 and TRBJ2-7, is DAGVTQSPTHLIKTRGQQVTLRCSPKSGHDTVSWYQQALGQGPQFIFQYYEEEERQRGNFPDRFSGHQFPNYSSELNVNALLLGDSALYLCASSRDREDEQYFGPGTRLTVT.

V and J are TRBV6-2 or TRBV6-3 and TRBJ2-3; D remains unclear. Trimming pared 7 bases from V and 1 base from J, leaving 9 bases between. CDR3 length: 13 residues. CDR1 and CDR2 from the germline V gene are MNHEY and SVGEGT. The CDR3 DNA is TGTGCCAGCACCCCCCTAGGCACAGATACGCAGTATTTT. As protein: CASTPLGTDTQYF.

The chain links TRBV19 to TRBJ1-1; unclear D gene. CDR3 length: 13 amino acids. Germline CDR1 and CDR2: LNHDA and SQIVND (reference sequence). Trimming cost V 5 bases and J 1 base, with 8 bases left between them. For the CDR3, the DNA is TGTGCCAGTAGTTTCGGTGGGAACACTGAAGCTTTCTTT. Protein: CASSFGGNTEAFF.

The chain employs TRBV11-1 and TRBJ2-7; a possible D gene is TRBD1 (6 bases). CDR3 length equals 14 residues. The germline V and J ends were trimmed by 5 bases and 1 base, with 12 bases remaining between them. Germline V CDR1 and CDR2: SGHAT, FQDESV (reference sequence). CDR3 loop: CASSQDRGSYEQYF. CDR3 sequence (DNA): TGTGCCAGCAGCCAGGACAGAGGATCCTACGAGCAGTACTTC. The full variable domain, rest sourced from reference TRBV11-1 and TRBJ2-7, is EAEVAQSPRYKITEKSQAVAFWCDPISGHATLYWYRQILGQGPELLVQFQDESVVDDSQLPKDRFSAERLKGVDSTLKIQPAELGDSAMYLCASSQDRGSYEQYFGPGTRLTVT.

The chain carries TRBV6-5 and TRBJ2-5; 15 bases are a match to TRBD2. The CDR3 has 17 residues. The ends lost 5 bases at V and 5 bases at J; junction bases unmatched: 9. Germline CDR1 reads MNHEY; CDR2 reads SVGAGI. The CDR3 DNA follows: TGTGCCAGCAGTCTAAAGGGACTAGCGGGGGGATGGGAGACCCAGTACTTC. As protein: CASSLKGLAGGWETQYF.

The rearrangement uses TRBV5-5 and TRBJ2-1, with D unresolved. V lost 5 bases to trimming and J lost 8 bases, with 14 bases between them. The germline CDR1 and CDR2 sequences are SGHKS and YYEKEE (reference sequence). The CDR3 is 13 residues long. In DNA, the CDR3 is TGTGCCAGCAGTTTAACAGCAACCCATGAGCAGTTCTTC. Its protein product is CASSLTATHEQFF.

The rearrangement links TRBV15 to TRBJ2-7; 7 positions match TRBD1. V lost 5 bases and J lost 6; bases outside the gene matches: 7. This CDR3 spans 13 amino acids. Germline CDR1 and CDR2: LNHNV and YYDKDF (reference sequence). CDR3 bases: TGTGCCACCAGCTTGGGGGCAGGGGGCGAGCAGTACTTC. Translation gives CATSLGAGGEQYF.

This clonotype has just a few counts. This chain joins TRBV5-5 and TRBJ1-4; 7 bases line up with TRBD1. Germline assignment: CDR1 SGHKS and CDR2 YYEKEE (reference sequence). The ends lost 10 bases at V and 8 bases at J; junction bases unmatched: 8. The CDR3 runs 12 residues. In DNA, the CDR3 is TGTGCCTCCCAGGGGGTAGCAGAAAAACTGTTTTTT. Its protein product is CASQGVAEKLFF.

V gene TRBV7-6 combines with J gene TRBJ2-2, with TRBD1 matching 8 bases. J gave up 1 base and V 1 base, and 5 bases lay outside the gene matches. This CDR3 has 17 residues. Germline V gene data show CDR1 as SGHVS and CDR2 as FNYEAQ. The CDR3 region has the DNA TGTGCCAGCAGCTTAGGGAACAGGGGGGTGAACACCGGGGAGCTGTTTTTT. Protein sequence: CASSLGNRGVNTGELFF.

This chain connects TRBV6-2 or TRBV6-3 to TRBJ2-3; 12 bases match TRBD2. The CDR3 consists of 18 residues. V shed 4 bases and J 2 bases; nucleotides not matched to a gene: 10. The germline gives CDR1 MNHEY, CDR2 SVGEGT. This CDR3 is CASSSLAGGPNPTDTQYF. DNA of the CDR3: TGTGCCAGCAGTTCACTAGCGGGGGGCCCTAACCCCACAGATACGCAGTATTTT.

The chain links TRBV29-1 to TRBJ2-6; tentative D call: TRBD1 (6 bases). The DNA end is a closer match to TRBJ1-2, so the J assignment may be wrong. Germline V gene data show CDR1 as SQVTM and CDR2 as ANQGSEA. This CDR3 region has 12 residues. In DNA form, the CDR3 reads TGCAGCGCCGGAGGGGCAGGGGAAGGCTACACCTTC. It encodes CSAGGAGEGYTF.

CDR3 region: CSGEGDRDVDTQYF. The CDR3 nucleotides read TGCAGCGGGGAGGGGGACAGGGATGTTGATACGCAGTATTTT. The chain uses TRBV29-1 and TRBJ2-3, with 9 nucleotides matching TRBD1. The germline V gene encodes CDR1 SQVTM and CDR2 ANQGSEA. The CDR3 has 14 amino acids. J lost 6 bases, V lost 7 bases, and 11 bases had no gene match.

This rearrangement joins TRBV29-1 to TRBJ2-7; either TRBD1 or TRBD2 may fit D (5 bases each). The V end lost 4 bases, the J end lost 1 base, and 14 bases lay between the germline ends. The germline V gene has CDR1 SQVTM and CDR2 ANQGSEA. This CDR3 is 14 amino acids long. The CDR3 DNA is TGCAGCGTTGTTTATGTGGGACGATCCTACGAGCAGTACTTC. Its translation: CSVVYVGRSYEQYF.

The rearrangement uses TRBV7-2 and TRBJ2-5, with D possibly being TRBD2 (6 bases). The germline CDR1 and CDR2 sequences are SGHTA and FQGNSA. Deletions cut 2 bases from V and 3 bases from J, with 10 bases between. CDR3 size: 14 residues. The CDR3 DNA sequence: TGTGCCAGCAGCTTATTGGGCGGGGAAGAGACCCAGTACTTC. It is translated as CASSLLGGEETQYF.

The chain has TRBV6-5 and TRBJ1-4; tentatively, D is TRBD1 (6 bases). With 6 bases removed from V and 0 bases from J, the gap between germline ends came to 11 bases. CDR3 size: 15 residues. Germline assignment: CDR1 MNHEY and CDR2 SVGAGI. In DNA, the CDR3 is TGTGCCAGCAGCGACAGGTCTGCAACTAATGAAAAACTGTTTTTT. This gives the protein CASSDRSATNEKLFF.

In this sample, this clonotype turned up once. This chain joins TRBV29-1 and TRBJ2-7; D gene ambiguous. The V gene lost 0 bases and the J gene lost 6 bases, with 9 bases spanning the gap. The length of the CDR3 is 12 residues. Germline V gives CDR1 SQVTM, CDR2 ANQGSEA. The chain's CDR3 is CSVEDVRSEQYF. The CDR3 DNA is TGCAGCGTTGAAGATGTGCGCAGCGAGCAGTACTTC.